Included here is one TCR beta chain sequence, with context. Its antigen remains unidentified. Per the germline V gene, CDR1 is LNHDA and CDR2 is SQIVND (reference sequence). The CDR3 runs 14 residues. With 3 bases removed from V and 5 bases from J, the gap between germline ends came to 11 bases. Sequencing used immunoSEQ multiplex PCR; TCRdb keeps in-frame clones, though not all of them. In the table there are 89,000 or so clones, approximately 95% of which are singletons. The sample originates from a study of cytomegalovirus exposure and HLA in healthy donors. Whole-study results and caveats: Most TCR sequences were uncommon, yet certain public TCRs appeared in many donors. Subsequent analysis showed first-cohort TCR clusters tending to co-occur in around 110 validation repertoires.

The chain carries TRBV19 and TRBJ1-5, with a possible D match to TRBD1 (6 bases). The sample taken for sequencing was PBMCs. The source of this sequence is a woman in her twenties or thirties in good health and CMV-seropositive. This chain's CDR3 is CASSISQGDQPQHF. The CDR3 DNA reads TGTGCCAGTAGTATCTCACAGGGTGATCAGCCCCAGCATTTT.